The T cell receptor beta chain under discussion was sequenced for a study of shared clonotypes between healthy human individuals. The data were produced by immunoSEQ multiplex PCR, yet TCRdb's version contains in-frame clones alone and is incomplete. In the table there are about 1.5 million clones, roughly 95% of which are singletons. The sample comprised naive CD4+ T cells sorted from blood. The subset denotes: CD45RA+ positively selected. The sequence derives from a young man in good health.

For the CDR3, the DNA is TGTGCCAGCAGCTCACAGGGGTCCGGGGAGCTGTTTTTT. Translated: CASSSQGSGELFF. The rearrangement joins TRBV5-5 to TRBJ2-2; 7 positions match TRBD1. V lost 3 bases and J lost 6; bases outside the gene matches: 2. The germline V gene has CDR1 SGHKS and CDR2 YYEKEE (reference sequence). The CDR3 totals 13 residues.